Measured by frequency, the clone carrying this T cell receptor beta chain is medium-sized (0.01 to 0.1%). Antigen: not known. This sample is part of a study of CD8 T cells in cerebrospinal fluid in Alzheimer's disease. In the study overall: Plate-based nested PCR sequencing and droplet-based sequencing measured CSF T cell clonal expansion.

Whole-study findings and limits: Versus healthy subjects, Alzheimer's patients more often had clones of at least 3%.

TCRdb reprocessed the 10x single-cell sequencing reads, with one entry per CDR3 protein and no DNA. The sample includes several hundred distinct CDR3 sequences. All participants were free of acute infectious disease and in good physical condition. Droplet-based sequencing used CSF cells sorted as live with a live/dead marker. This CDR3 spans 20 amino acids. Per germline, CDR1 LGHDT and CDR2 YNNKEL (reference sequence). This chain uses TRBV3-1 with TRBJ1-5; no DNA is available, so the TRBD1 call from TCRdb remains unchecked. This TCR came from a human donor in good health. Specimen: cerebrospinal fluid. The CDR3: CASSHDFSLIADSHRQPQHF.